This T cell receptor (beta chain) was recorded in a study of identical twins (dated by TCRdb to 2016 to 2018). Study-level background: To test whether fetal clonotypes persist, this study deep-sequenced TCR alpha and beta repertoires from monozygotic twins, from unrelated adults of various ages, and from cord blood. To rule out contamination, the twin experiments were replicated at different times with different library preparation protocols.

Every donor in the study was a healthy Caucasian. Three pairs of female monozygotic twins, all aged roughly 18 to 29 years, were included in the twin cohort. Positive isolation kits from Invitrogen were used to isolate CD4+ and CD8+ T cell populations. V loses 8 bases, J loses 4 bases, and the germline ends lie 10 bases apart. From a lookup of the germline V gene, CDR1 and CDR2 are SGDLS and YYNGEE. Spanning cysteine to phenylalanine, the CDR3 consists of 11 amino acids. Kept here is only the CDR3 DNA, which spans 33 bases and is read in frame from base 1. On this clonotype: No antigen is known for it. No base quality values were provided; no much bigger clone lies one nucleotide off.

The library was obtained by 5' RACE. The run used an Illumina HiSeq 2000. Template switching added a universal primer binding site, and the final cDNA carried a unique molecular identifier that allowed TCR cDNA molecules to be counted accurately. Specific primers in the conserved constant-segment region were used to synthesize first-strand cDNA for the TCR alpha and beta chains. Each cDNA library was double barcoded, with a SMART-Mk sample barcode plus Illumina barcodes, to control for contamination. Two successive PCR steps introduced TruSeq adapter sequences along with Illumina sample barcodes. Sequencing of the TCR alpha and beta cDNA libraries was done on the Illumina HiSeq platform using custom primers. The published analysis was carried out like this. MiGEC was used to process raw reads and extract unique molecular identifiers, and MiXCR was used to find CDR3 positions. Recombination models were inferred per individual with the repgenHMM and IGoR tools using an EM algorithm. Shared clonotypes were analyzed with the tcR package in R, and sharing was normalized by the product of cloneset sizes. Out-of-frame nonproductive sequences were analyzed to study raw recombination free of thymic and clonal selection effects. TCRdb reanalyzed the raw reads on its own, using fastp at Q25 for trimming and MiXCR for clone calling, and kept in-frame beta chains. Entries are consolidated by CDR3 protein sequence, retaining the most common genes and DNA. These V and J calls originate from TCRdb's pipeline instead of the authors' own analysis. The sample includes about 300,000 distinct CDR3 sequences, with 9% to 15% observed a single time. In total, the top ten clones hold more than 6% of the sample.

Overall study results and their limits: Fewer insertions were carried by abundant cord blood beta clonotypes, a similar but weaker trend appeared in young adult naive repertoires, and no such trend appeared in memory repertoires. Because the same donors could not be followed over many years, conclusions were based on cross-sectional statistical analysis. Zero-insertion analyses could be partly confounded by invariant T cells such as MAIT and iNKT, though diverse VJ usage argued against such confounding for most clonotypes. In monozygotic twins, out-of-frame TCR alpha sharing was systematically underestimated by recombination models, although the models agreed with sharing between unrelated individuals. Compared with coincidental sharing between unrelated individuals, out-of-frame TCR alpha sequences shared between twins showed an excess of sequences with low generation probability. A weaker excess of twin sharing was found in beta out-of-frame sequences because the signal-to-noise ratio was lowered by fewer shared sequences.

These data also featured in a second study, about yellow fever vaccine responses in identical twins. The second study's paper adds: The authors reported that the T cell response to vaccination in identical twins appeared partly convergent and partly personalized. In identical twins, the study followed T cell clones that responded to the vaccine with precision.

The chain is encoded by TRBV9 joined to TRBJ2-7; the D match is possibly TRBD1 or TRBD2, with 5 bases aligned in each. The sequenced sample consisted of CD8+ T cells sorted from blood. This clonotype originated in a woman aged 18-30 years in good health. The CDR3 protein sequence reads: CASGGSYEQYF. The DNA reads TGTGCCAGTGGGGGTTCTTACGAGCAGTACTTC.